The sequence of this T cell receptor beta chain was determined in a study of cytomegalovirus exposure and HLA in healthy donors. Vbeta (60) and Jbeta (13) primers were used in the PCR. Clones were read by immunoSEQ multiplex PCR, and TCRdb kept only the in-frame ones, dropping some. The table includes 150,000 to 200,000 clones, 60% to 80% detected once. CDR1 KGHSH and CDR2 LQKENI come from the germline V gene. The length of the CDR3 is 14 residues. V gave up 3 bases and J gave up 7 bases; unmatched junction bases: 6. The sequence came from a woman aged 45 to 65 in good health and CMV-seropositive. The chain employs TRBV18 and TRBJ2-7; TRBD1 matches at 10 bases. Input material: PBMCs. The CDR3 coding sequence is TGTGCCAGCTCACCCGGGACAGGGGAAAAGGAGCAGTACTTC. Translating gives CASSPGTGEKEQYF.